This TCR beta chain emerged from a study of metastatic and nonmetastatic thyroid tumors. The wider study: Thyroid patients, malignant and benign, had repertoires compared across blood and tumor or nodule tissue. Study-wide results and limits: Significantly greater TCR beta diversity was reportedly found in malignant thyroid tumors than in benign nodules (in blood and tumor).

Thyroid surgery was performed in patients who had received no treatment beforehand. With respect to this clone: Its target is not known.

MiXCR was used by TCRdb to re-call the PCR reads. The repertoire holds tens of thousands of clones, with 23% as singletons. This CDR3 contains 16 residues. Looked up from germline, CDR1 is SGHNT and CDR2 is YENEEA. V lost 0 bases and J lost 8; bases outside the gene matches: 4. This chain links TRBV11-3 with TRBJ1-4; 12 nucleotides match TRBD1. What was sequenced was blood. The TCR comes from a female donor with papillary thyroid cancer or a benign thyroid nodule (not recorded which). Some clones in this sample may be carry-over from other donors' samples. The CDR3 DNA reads TGTGCCAGCAGCTTAGAGTTTGGGACAGGGGGCGAAAAACTGTTTTTT. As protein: CASSLEFGTGGEKLFF. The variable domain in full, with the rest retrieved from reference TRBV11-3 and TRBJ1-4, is EAGVVQSPRYKIIEKKQPVAFWCNPISGHNTLYWYLQNLGQGPELLIRYENEEAVDDSQLPKDRFSAERLKGVDSTLKIQPAELGDSAVYLCASSLEFGTGGEKLFFGSGTQLSVL.